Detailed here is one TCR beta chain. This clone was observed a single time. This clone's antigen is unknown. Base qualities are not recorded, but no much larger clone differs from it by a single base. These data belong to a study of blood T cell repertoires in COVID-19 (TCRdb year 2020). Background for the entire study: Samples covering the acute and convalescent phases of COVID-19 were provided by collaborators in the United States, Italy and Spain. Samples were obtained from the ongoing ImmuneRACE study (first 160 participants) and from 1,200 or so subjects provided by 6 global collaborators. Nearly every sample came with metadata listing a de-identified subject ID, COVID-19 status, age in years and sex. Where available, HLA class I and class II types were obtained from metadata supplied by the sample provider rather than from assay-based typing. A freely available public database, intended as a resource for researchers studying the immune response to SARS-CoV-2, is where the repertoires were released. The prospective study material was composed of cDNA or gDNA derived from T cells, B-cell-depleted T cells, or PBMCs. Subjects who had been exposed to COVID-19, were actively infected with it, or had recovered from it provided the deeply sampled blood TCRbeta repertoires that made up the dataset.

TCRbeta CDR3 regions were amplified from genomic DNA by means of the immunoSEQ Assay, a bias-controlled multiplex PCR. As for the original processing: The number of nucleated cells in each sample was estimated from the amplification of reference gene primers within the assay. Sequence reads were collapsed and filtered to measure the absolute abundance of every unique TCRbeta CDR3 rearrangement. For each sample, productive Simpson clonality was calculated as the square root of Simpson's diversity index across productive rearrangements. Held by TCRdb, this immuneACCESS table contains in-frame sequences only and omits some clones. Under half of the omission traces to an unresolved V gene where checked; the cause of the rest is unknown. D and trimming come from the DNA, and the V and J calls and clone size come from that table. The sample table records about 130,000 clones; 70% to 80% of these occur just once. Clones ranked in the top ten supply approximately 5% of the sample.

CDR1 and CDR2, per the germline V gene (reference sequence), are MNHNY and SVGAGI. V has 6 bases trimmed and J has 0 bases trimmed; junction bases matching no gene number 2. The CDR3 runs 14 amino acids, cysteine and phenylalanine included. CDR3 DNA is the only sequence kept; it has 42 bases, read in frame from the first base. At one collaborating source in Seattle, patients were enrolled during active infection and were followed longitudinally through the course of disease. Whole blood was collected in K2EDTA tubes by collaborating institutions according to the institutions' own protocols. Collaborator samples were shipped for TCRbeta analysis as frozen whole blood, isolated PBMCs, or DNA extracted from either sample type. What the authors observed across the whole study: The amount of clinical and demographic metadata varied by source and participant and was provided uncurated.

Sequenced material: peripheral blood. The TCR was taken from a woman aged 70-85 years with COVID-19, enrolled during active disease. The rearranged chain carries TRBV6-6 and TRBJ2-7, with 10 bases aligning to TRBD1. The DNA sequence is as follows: TGTGCCAGCAGGGGACAGGGGTCCTCCTACGAGCAGTACTTC. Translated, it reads CASRGQGSSYEQYF.